This TCR beta chain is drawn from a study of cytomegalovirus exposure and HLA in healthy donors. General study findings and limits: Later analysis associated a missense DCLRE1C variant with TCR beta V- and J-gene trimming. A later analysis linked around 15,000 TCR beta sequences to HLA alleles at 0.05 false discovery rate.

With 1 base removed from V and 1 base from J, the gap between germline ends came to 11 bases. Germline V gene sequence: CDR1 MGHRA, CDR2 YSYEKL. This CDR3 contains 16 residues. Comment on this clone: Its antigen is unknown.

Donors counted as nominally healthy when sampled, yet unrecorded immune exposures were likely. The PCR used 60 Vbeta and 13 Jbeta primers. Method: immunoSEQ multiplex PCR; TCRdb's copy keeps in-frame clones and lacks some. The sample consists of about 110,000 clones, 13% to 15% of them appearing once. Specimen: PBMCs. The chain joins TRBV4-1 to TRBJ2-1, with a weak D call TRBD2 (5 bases). The TCR was taken from a female donor in good health and CMV-seronegative. The CDR3 bases are TGCGCCAGCAGCCAAGGTAGTGGGAGATCCTACAATGAGCAGTTCTTC. Translated, it gives CASSQGSGRSYNEQFF.